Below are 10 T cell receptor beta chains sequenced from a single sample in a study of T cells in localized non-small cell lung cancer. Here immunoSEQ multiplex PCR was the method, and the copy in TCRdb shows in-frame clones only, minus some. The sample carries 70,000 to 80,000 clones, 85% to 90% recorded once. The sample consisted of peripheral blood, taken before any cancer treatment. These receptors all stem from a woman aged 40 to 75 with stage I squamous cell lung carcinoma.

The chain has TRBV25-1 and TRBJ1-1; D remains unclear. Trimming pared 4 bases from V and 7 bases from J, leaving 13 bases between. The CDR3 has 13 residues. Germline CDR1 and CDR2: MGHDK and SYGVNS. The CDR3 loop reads CASSGQVTREAFF. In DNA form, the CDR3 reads TGTGCCAGCAGTGGTCAGGTTACCCGTGAAGCTTTCTTT. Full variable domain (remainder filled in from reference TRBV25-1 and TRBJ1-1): EADIYQTPRYLVIGTGKKITLECSQTMGHDKMYWYQQDPGMELHLIHYSYGVNSTEKGDLSSESTVSRIRTEHFPLTLESARPSHTSQYLCASSGQVTREAFFGQGTRLTVV.

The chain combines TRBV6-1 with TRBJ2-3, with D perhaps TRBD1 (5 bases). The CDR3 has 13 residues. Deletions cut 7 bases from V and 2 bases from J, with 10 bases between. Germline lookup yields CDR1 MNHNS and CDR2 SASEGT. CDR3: CASIRGHTDTQYF. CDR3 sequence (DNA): TGTGCCAGCATAAGGGGCCACACAGATACGCAGTATTTT.

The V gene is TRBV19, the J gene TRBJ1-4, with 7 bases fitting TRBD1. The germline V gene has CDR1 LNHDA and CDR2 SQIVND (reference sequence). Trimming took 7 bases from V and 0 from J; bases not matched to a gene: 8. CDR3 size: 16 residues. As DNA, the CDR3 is TGTGCCAGTACCCAAGGGGGCGCCCCAACTAATGAAAAACTGTTTTTT. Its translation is CASTQGGAPTNEKLFF.

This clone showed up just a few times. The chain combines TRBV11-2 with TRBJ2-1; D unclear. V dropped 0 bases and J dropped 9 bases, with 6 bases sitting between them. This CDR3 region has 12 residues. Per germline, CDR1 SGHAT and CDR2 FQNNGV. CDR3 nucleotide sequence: TGTGCCAGCAGCTTAGAAACGGGTGAGCAGTTCTTC. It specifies CASSLETGEQFF. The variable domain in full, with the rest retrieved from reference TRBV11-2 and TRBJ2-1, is EAGVAQSPRYKIIEKRQSVAFWCNPISGHATLYWYQQILGQGPKLLIQFQNNGVVDDSQLPKDRFSAERLKGVDSTLKIQPAKLEDSAVYLCASSLETGEQFFGPGTRLTVL.

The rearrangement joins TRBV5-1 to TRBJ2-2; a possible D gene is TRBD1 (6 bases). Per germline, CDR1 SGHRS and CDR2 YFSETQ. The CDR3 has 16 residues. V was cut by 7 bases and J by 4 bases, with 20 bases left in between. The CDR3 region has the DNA TGCGCCAGCGCGTATGGGCAGGGGACCGCCACCGGGGAGCTGTTTTTT. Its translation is CASAYGQGTATGELFF.

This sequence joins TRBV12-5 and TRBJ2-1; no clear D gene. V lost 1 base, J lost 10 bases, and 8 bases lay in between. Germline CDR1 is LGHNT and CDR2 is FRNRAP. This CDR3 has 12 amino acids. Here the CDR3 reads CASGLGGWEQFF. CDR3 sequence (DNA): TGTGCTAGTGGTTTGGGCGGCTGGGAGCAGTTCTTC.

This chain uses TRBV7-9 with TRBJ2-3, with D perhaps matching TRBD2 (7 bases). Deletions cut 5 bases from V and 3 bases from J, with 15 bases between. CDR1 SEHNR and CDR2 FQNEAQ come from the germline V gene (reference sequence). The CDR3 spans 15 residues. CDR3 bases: TGTGCCAGCAGCCCCCTGGCGGGGGCTACAGATACGCAGTATTTT. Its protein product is CASSPLAGATDTQYF.

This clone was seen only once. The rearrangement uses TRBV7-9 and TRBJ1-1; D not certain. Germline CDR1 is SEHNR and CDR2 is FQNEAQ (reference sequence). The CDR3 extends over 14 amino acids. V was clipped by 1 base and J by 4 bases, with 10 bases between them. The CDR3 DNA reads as TGTGCCAGCAGCTTAGACCCAGAAGGCACTGAAGCTTTCTTT. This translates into CASSLDPEGTEAFF.

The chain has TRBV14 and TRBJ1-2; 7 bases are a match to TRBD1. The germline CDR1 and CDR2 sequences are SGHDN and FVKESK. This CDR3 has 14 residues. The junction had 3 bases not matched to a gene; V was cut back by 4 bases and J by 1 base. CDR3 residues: CASSRTGYNYGYTF. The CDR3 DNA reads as TGTGCCAGCAGCCGGACAGGTTATAACTATGGCTACACCTTC.

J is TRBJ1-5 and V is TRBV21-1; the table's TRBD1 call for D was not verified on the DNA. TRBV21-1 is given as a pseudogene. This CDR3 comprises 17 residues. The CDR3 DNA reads TGTGCCAGCAGCAAACCTGCTTTTGGGGACAGAAATCAGCCCCAGCATTTT. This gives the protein CASSKPAFGDRNQPQHF.